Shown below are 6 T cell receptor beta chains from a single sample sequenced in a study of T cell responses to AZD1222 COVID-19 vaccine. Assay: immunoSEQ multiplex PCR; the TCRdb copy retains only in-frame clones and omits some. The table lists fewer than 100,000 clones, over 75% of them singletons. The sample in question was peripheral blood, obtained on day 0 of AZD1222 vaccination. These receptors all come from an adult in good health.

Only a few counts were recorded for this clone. The CDR3 here is CASSRDIARVEQYF. CDR3 nucleotides: TGCGCCAGCAGCCGGGACATCGCCCGGGTGGAGCAGTACTTC. This chain connects TRBV4-1 to TRBJ2-7, with D tentatively TRBD1 (6 bases). Germline V lookup: CDR1 MGHRA, CDR2 YSYEKL. Between the trimmed V and J ends, which lost 4 bases and 7 bases, there was a span of 17 bases. The CDR3 runs 14 residues.

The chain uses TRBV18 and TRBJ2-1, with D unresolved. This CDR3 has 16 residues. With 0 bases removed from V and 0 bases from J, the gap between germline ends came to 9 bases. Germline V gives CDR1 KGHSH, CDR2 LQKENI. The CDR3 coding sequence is TGTGCCAGCTCACCACCTAACGGCTACTCCTACAATGAGCAGTTCTTC. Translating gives CASSPPNGYSYNEQFF.

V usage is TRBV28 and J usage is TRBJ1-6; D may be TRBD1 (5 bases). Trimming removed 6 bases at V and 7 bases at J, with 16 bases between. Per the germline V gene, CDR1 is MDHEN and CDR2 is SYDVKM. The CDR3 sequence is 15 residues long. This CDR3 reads CASSTPQGLNSPLHF. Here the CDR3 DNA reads TGTGCCAGCAGCACTCCCCAGGGCCTCAATTCACCCCTCCACTTT.

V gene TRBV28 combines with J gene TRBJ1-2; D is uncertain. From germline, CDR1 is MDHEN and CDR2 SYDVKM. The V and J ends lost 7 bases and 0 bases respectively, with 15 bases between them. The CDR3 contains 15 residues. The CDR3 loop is CASTSERASNYGYTF. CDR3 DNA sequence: TGTGCCAGCACTTCAGAACGGGCGTCTAACTATGGCTACACCTTC.

For the CDR3, the DNA is TGTGCCACCAGCAGAGCGCGGGGACTAGCGGACGAGCAGTACTTC. It encodes CATSRARGLADEQYF. The chain is built from TRBV15 and TRBJ2-7; the match to TRBD2 covers 11 bases. Trimming cost V 1 base and J 5 bases; bases outside gene matches: 4. Germline CDR1 is LNHNV and CDR2 is YYDKDF (reference sequence). This CDR3 is 15 amino acids long.

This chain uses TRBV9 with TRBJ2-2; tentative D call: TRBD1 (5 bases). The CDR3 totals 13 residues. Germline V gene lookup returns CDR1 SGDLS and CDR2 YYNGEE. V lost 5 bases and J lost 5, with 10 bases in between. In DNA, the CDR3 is TGTGCCAGCAGGGCAGGACAAACCGGGGAGCTGTTTTTT. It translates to CASRAGQTGELFF.